This TCR beta chain is from a study of human T cells and chemical hapten exposure. Study-level information: Readings were taken at 6 days from patch tests that had applied 0.01% DPC to the upper back.

Time point described: pre-sensitization, week 0. Treatment described: therapeutic diphenylcyclopropenone sensitization with weekly scalp DPC. This CDR3 is 15 amino acids long. The V end lost 5 bases, the J end lost 2 bases, and 14 bases lay between the germline ends. The germline V gene encodes CDR1 MDHEN and CDR2 SYDVKM. Each cDNA molecule in the library carried unique molecular identifiers. TCRdb analysed the RACE reads with MiXCR anew, one entry per CDR3 protein. The sample carries 180,000 or so distinct CDR3 sequences, around 30% recorded once. The sample here was whole blood, taken in connection with sensitization to the hapten diphenylcyclopropenone (DPC). The chain links TRBV28 to TRBJ2-3; D is unclear. This TCR came from a woman in her twenties or thirties with alopecia areata. Some clones in this sample may be carry-over from other donors' samples. The CDR3 protein is CASSPGRVFTDTQYF. The CDR3 DNA reads TGTGCCAGCAGTCCAGGTCGCGTCTTCACAGATACGCAGTATTTT. Full variable domain (outside the CDR3, taken from reference TRBV28 and TRBJ2-3): DVKVTQSSRYLVKRTGEKVFLECVQDMDHENMFWYRQDPGLGLRLIYFSYDVKMKEKGDIPEGYSVSREKKERFSLILESASTNQTSMYLCASSPGRVFTDTQYFGPGTRLTVL.